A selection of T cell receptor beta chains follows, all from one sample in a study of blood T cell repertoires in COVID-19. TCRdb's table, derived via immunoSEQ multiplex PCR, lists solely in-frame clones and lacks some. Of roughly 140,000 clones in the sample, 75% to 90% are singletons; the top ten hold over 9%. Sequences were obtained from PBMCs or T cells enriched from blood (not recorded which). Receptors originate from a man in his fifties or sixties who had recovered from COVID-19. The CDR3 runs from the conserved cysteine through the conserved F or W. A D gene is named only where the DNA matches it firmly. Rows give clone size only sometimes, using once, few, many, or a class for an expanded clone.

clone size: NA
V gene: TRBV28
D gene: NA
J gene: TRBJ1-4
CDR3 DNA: TGTGCCAGCAGTCCCATTAGAACTAATGAAAAACTGTTTTTT
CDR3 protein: CASSPIRTNEKLFF

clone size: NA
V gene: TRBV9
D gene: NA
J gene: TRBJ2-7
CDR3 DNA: TGTGCCAGCAGCCCACACCTCGGGGCGGGATCCTACGAGCAGTACTTC
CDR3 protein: CASSPHLGAGSYEQYF

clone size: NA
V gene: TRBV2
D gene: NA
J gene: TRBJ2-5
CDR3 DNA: TGTGCCAGCGGGCCTCAGCAAGAGACCCAGTACTTC
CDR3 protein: CASGPQQETQYF

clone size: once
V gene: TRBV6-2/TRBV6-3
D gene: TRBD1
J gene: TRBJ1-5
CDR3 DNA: TGTGCCAGCAGTTACGCGGGACAGGCTCAGCCCCAGCATTTT
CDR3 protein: CASSYAGQAQPQHF

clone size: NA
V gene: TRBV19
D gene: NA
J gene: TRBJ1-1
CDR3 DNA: TGTGCCAGTAGCCTACCCGGGTCAGCGAACACTGAAGCTTTCTTT
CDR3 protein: CASSLPGSANTEAFF

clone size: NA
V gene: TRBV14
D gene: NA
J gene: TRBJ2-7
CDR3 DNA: TGTGCCAGCAGCCTGACAGGGAGGTCCCCCTACGAGCAGTACTTC
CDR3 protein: CASSLTGRSPYEQYF

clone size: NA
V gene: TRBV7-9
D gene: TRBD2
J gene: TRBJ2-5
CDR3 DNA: TGTGCCAGCAGCTTAGAAGTCGGGACTAGCGGGAGACTGCGGGAGACCCAGTACTTC
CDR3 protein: CASSLEVGTSGRLRETQYF

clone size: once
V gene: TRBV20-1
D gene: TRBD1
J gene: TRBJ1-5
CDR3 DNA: TGCAGTGCTAGTCGGGGACAGGTGGATCAGCCCCAGCATTTT
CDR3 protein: CSASRGQVDQPQHF

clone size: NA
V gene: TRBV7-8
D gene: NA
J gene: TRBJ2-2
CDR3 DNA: TGTGCCAGCAGCCCCGGGGGTCTAGCGCGTACCGGGGAGCTGTTTTTT
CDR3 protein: CASSPGGLARTGELFF

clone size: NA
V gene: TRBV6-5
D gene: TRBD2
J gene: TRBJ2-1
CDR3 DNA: TGTGCCAGCAGTTACGGCGCGGGGGGCAATGAGCAGTTCTTC
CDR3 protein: CASSYGAGGNEQFF

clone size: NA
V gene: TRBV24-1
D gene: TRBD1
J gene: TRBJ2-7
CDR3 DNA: TGTGCCACCAGTGACCCGGGACAGTTACTTTACGAGCAGTACTTC
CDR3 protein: CATSDPGQLLYEQYF

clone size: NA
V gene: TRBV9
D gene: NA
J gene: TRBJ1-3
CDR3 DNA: TGTGCCAGCAGCGTAGATAAAGTAGGGCGGGTGTTTGGAAACACCATATATTTT
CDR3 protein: CASSVDKVGRVFGNTIYF

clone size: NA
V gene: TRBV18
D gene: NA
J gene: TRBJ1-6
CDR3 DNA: TGTGCCAGCTCACCACCCCCGGGTCCCTATAATTCACCCCTCCACTTT
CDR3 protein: CASSPPPGPYNSPLHF

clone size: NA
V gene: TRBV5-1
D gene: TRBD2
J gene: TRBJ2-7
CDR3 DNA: TGCGCCAGCAGCTTGGATAGCGGGGGGATTTCCTACGAGCAGTACTTC
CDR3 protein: CASSLDSGGISYEQYF

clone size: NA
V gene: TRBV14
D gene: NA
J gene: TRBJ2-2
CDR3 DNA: TGTGCCAGCAGCGGACTGCGGAGCGATACCGGGGAGCTGTTTTTT
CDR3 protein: CASSGLRSDTGELFF

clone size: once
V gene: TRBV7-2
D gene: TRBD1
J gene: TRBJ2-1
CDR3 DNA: TGTGCCAGCAGCGAACAACAGGGGAATGAGCAGTTCTTC
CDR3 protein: CASSEQQGNEQFF

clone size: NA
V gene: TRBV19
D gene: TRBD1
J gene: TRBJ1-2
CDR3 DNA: TGTGCCAGTAGTAGGGGGACAGGCGCTAACTATGGCTACACCTTC
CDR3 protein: CASSRGTGANYGYTF

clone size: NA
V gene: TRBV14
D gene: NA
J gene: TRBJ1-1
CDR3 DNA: TGTGCCAGCAGCCCCGGTCCGGGTCGGTCTGAAGCTTTCTTT
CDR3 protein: CASSPGPGRSEAFF

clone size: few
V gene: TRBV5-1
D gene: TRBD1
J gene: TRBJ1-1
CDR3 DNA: TGCGCCAGCAGCTTGGCCGTACTGAGTGGACAGGCAGCTTTCTTT
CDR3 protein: CASSLAVLSGQAAFF

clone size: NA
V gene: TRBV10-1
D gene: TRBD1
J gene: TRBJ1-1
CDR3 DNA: TGCGCCAGCAGTGAGTCAACAGGGGCGAACACTGAAGCTTTCTTT
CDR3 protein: CASSESTGANTEAFF

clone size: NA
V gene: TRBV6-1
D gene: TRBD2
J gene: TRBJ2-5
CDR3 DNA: TGTGCCAGCAGTGTGTTGACTAGCGGGGGAATAGAGACCCAGTACTTC
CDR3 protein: CASSVLTSGGIETQYF

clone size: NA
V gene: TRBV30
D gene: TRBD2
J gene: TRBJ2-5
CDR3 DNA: TGTGCCTGGGCCATCTGGGGACTAGCGGGACAAGAGACCCAGTACTTC
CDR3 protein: CAWAIWGLAGQETQYF

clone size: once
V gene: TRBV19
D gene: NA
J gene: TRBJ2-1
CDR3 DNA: TGTGCCAGTAGTAAACAGGCTCAGGGTTACAATGAGCAGTTCTTC
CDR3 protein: CASSKQAQGYNEQFF

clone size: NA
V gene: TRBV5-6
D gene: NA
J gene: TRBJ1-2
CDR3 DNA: TGTGCCAGCAGCTTGGGTCAGGGGAGCGGCTACACCTTC
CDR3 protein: CASSLGQGSGYTF

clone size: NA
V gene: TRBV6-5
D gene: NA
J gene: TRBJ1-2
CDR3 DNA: TGTGCCAGCAGTTACTCATCTGCTAACTATGGCTACACCTTC
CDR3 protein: CASSYSSANYGYTF

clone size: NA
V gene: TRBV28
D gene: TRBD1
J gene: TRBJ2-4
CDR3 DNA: TGTGCCAGCATCCCAAGTAGGGGGCTAGTCAAAAACATTCAGTACTTC
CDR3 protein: CASIPSRGLVKNIQYF

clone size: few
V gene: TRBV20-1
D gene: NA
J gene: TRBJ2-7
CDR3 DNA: TGCAGTGCCAGCTACGAGCAGTACTTC
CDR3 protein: CSASYEQYF

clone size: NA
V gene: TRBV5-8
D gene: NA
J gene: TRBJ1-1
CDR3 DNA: TGTGCCAGCAGCTTAATCGGAGGGGCGTACACTGAAGCTTTCTTT
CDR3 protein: CASSLIGGAYTEAFF

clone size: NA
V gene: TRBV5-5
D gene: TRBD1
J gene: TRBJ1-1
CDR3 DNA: TGTGCCAGCAGCCCCACAGGGGCGAACACTGAAGCTTTCTTT
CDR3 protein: CASSPTGANTEAFF

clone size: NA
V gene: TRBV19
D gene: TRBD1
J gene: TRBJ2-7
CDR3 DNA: TGTGCCAGTAGTTCCCGGGACAGCTCTACCTACGAGCAGTACTTC
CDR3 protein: CASSSRDSSTYEQYF

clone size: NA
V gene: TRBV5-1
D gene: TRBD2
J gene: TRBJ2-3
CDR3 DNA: TGCGCCAGCAGCTTGGCCGCCACGGGGGGTGCAGATACGCAGTATTTT
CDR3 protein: CASSLAATGGADTQYF

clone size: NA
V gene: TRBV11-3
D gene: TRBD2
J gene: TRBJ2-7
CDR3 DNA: TGTGCCAGCAGCTTACGCCCCGGACTAGCGGGGTCCTACGAGCAGTACTTC
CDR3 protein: CASSLRPGLAGSYEQYF

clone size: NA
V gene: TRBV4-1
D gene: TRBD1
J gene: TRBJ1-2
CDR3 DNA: TGCGCCAGCAGCCAGTTACAGGGGGGAAACTATGGCTACACCTTC
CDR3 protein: CASSQLQGGNYGYTF

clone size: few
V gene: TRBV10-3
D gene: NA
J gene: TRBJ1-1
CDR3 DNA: TGTGCCACAATAGGGGTAAACACTGAAGCTTTCTTT
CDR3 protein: CATIGVNTEAFF

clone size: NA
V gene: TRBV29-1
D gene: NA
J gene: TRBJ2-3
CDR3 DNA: TGCAGCGCTGTGACAGACTCCACAGATACGCAGTATTTT
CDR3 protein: CSAVTDSTDTQYF

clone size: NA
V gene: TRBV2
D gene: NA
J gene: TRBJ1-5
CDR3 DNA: TGTGCCAGCAGTGTAGAGGAAGTCGGCAATCAGCCCCAGCATTTT
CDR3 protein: CASSVEEVGNQPQHF

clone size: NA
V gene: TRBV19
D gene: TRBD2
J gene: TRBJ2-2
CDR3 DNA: TGTGCCAGTAGTCTCCGGACTAGCGCCAGGAACACCGGGGAGCTGTTTTTT
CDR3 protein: CASSLRTSARNTGELFF

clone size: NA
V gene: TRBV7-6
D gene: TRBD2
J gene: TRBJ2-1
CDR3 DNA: TGTGCCAGCAGCAGTACGCGGGGGGGCATTAGCAATGAGCAGTTCTTC
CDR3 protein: CASSSTRGGISNEQFF

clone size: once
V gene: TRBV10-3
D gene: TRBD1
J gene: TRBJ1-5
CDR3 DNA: TGTGCCATCAGTGAGGGGGCAGGGGGTTATAGCAATCAGCCCCAGCATTTT
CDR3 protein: CAISEGAGGYSNQPQHF

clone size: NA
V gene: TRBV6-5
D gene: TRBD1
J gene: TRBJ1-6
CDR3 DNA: TGTGCCAGCAGTCGCCGGGACAGGGAATTGTCACCCCTCCACTTT
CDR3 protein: CASSRRDRELSPLHF